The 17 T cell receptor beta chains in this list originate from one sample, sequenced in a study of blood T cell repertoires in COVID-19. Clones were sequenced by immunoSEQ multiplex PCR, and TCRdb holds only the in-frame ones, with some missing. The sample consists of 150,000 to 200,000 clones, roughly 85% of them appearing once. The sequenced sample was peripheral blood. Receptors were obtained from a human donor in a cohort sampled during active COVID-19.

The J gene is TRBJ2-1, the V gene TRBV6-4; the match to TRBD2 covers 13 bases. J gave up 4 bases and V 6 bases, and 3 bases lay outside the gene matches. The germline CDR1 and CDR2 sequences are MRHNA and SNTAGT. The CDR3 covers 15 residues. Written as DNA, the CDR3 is TGTGCCAGCAGCTTACTAGCGGGGGGGTACAATGAGCAGTTCTTC. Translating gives CASSLLAGGYNEQFF.

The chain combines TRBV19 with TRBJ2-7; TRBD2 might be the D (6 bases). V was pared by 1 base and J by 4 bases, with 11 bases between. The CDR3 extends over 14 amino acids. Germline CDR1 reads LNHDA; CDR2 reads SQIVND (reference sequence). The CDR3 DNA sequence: TGTGCCAGTAGTATAGGAGGTAGCGGATACGAGCAGTACTTC. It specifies CASSIGGSGYEQYF.

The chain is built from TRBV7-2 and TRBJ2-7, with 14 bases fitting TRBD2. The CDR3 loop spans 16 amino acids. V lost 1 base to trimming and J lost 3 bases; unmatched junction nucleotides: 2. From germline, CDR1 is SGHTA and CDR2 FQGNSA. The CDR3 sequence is CASSLEGTSGGYEQYF. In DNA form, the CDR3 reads TGTGCCAGCAGCTTAGAGGGGACTAGCGGGGGCTACGAGCAGTACTTC.

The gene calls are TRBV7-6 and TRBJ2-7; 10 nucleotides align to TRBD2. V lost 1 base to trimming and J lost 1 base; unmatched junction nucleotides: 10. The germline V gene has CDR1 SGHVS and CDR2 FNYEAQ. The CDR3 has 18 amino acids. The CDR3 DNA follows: TGTGCCAGCAGCTTAGGGTCTGTGTCTAGCGGGAGTTCCTACGAGCAGTACTTC. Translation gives CASSLGSVSSGSSYEQYF.

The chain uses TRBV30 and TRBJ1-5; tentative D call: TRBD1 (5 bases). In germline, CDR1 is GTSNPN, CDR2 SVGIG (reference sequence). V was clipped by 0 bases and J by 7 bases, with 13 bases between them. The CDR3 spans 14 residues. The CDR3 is CAWSVARVNQPQHF. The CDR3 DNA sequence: TGTGCCTGGAGTGTAGCCAGGGTAAACCAGCCCCAGCATTTT.

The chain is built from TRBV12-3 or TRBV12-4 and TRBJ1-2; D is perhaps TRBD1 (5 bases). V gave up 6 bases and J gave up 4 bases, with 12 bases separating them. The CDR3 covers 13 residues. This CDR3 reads CASSMTVSYGYTF. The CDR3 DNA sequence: TGTGCCAGCAGCATGACAGTGTCCTATGGCTACACCTTC.

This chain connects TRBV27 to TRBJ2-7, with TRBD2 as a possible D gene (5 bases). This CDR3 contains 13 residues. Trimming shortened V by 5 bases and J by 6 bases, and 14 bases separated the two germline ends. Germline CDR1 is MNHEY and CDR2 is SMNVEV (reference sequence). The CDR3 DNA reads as TGTGCCAGCAGTCTTCCCGGACTGGGCGAGCAGTACTTC. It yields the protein CASSLPGLGEQYF.

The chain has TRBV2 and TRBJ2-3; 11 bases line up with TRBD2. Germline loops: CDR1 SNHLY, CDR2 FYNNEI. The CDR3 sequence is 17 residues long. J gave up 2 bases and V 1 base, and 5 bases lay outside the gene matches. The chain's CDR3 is CASSEDGLAGFTDTQYF. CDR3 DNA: TGTGCCAGCAGTGAAGACGGACTAGCGGGCTTCACAGATACGCAGTATTTT.

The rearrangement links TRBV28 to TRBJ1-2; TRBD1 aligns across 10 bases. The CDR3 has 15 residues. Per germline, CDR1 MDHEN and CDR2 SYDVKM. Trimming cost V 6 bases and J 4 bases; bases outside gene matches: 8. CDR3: CASSAGQGVPYGYTF. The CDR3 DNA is TGTGCCAGCAGCGCAGGACAGGGGGTACCCTATGGCTACACCTTC.

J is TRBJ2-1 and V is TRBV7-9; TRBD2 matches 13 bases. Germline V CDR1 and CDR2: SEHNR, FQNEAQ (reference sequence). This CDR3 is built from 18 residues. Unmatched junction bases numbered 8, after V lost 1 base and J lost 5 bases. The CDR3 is CASSLVVTSGGGDNEQFF. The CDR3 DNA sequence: TGTGCCAGCAGCTTAGTGGTCACTAGCGGGGGGGGAGACAATGAGCAGTTCTTC.

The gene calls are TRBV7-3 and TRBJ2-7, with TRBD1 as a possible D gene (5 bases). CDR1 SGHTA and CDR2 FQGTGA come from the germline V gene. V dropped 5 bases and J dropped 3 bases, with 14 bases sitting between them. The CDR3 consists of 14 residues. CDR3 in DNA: TGTGCCAGCAGCCCAACGGGCAGGGACTACGAGCAGTACTTC. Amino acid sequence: CASSPTGRDYEQYF.

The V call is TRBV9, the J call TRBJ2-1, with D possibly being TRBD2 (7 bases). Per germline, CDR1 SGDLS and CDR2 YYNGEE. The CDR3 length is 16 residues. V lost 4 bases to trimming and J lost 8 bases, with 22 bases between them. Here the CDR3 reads CASSTHRAGATDEQFF. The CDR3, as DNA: TGTGCCAGCAGCACCCATCGGGCGGGGGCCACGGATGAGCAGTTCTTC.

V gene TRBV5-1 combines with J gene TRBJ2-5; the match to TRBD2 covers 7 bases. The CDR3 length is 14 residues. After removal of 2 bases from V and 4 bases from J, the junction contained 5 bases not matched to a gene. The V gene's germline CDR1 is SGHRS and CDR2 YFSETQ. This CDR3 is CASSFGRGSETQYF. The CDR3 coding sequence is TGCGCCAGCAGCTTCGGGCGGGGGTCAGAGACCCAGTACTTC.

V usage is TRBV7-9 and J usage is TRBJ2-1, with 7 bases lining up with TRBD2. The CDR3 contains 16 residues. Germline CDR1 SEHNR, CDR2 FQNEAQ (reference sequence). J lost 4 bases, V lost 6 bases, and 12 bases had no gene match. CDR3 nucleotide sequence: TGTGCCAGCAGGATAGCGGGCGGAGGGACTTACAATGAGCAGTTCTTC. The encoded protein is CASRIAGGGTYNEQFF.

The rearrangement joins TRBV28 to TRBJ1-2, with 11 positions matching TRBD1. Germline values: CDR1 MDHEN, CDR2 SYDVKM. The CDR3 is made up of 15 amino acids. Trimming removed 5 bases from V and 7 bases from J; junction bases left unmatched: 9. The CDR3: CASSPGGQGVVGYTF. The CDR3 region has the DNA TGTGCCAGCAGTCCCGGGGGACAGGGGGTAGTTGGCTACACCTTC.

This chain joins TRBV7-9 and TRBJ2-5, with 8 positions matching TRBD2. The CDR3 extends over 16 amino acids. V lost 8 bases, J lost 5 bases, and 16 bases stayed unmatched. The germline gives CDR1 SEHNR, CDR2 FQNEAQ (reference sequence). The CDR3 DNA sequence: TGTGCCAGCCTGACGGGGGGGAGACCCCTGGGGGAGACCCAGTACTTC. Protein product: CASLTGGRPLGETQYF.

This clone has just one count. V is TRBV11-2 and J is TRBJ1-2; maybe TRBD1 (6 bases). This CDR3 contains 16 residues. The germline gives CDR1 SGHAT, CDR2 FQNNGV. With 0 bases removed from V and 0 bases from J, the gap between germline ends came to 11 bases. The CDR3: CASSLDQNRANYGYTF. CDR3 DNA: TGTGCCAGCAGCTTAGATCAGAACAGGGCTAACTATGGCTACACCTTC.